This T cell receptor beta chain came from a study of siplizumab effects on memory and regulatory T cells. Study results and caveats: A minor fraction of alloreactive clones, and no more, mapped to unstimulated subsets. Alloreactive CD4+ clones that could be mapped were on average 68.8% Treg-derived with siplizumab, against more than 25% in controls. Naive-or-memory phenotypes were unassignable for roughly 75-96% of proliferating CD4+ or CD8+ clones.

Comments on this clone: The target antigen is unknown.

Libraries were prepared by immunoSEQ multiplex PCR; TCRdb keeps only in-frame clonotypes and omits some of them. Of 100,000 or so clones in the sample, about 95% are singletons; the top ten hold over 1%. This receptor was taken from a human donor in good health. The sample was non-Treg CD4+ T cells sorted from blood.

In nucleotides, the CDR3 is TGTGCCAGCAGTCAGGCGGGAGGCGCTTCTGATGAGCAGTTCTTC. It encodes CASSQAGGASDEQFF. The chain recombines TRBV6-5 with TRBJ2-1; TRBD2 matches 8 bases. The germline gives CDR1 MNHEY, CDR2 SVGAGI. V was clipped by 5 bases and J by 8 bases; unmatched bases: 11. The CDR3 consists of 15 residues.